This entry lists 30 T cell receptor beta chains sequenced from one sample in a study of cytomegalovirus exposure and HLA in healthy donors. Clones were read by immunoSEQ multiplex PCR, and TCRdb kept only the in-frame ones, dropping some. The repertoire holds roughly 260,000 clones, with approximately 87% as singletons. The sequenced material came from PBMCs. Every receptor here comes from a man in his late teens or twenties in good health and CMV-seronegative.

The chain couples TRBV4-1 to TRBJ2-1; D gene uncertain. With 1 base removed from V and 7 bases from J, the gap between germline ends came to 17 bases. The CDR3 runs 16 residues. CDR1 and CDR2 (germline): MGHRA, YSYEKL. The CDR3 is CASSQVLRSNRNEQFF. As DNA, the CDR3 is TGCGCCAGCAGCCAAGTGTTGAGGAGCAACCGGAATGAGCAGTTCTTC.

The chain links TRBV6-5 to TRBJ1-6; D ambiguous. V gave up 6 bases and J gave up 11 bases, with 5 bases separating them. Germline lookup yields CDR1 MNHEY and CDR2 SVGAGI. CDR3 length equals 10 residues. Here the CDR3 DNA reads TGTGCCAGCAGAGAGCCACCCCTCCACTTT. Protein sequence: CASREPPLHF.

The chain has TRBV10-2 and TRBJ2-2, with D tentatively TRBD1 (6 bases). The CDR3 spans 15 residues. Germline CDR1 and CDR2: WSHSY and SAAADI. Trimming left V 8 bases short and J 1 base short, with 14 bases between. In DNA form, the CDR3 reads TGCGCCAGCGTTAACCCGGGACAGAACACCGGGGAGCTGTTTTTT. This encodes CASVNPGQNTGELFF.

V is TRBV11-2 and J is TRBJ1-2; 8 nucleotides line up with TRBD1. The V gene end was trimmed by 2 bases and the J gene end by 0 bases; junction bases not matched to a gene: 11. CDR3 length: 18 amino acids. The germline V gene encodes CDR1 SGHAT and CDR2 FQNNGV. The CDR3 sequence: CASSLTPIPRGPNYGYTF. The CDR3 DNA is TGTGCCAGCAGCTTAACACCAATCCCCAGGGGGCCTAACTATGGCTACACCTTC.

A remark on this clone: One end of the junction varies from germline; a read error may be responsible. This chain joins TRBV10-3 and TRBJ1-3; 8 positions match TRBD1. CDR1 and CDR2 from the germline V gene are ENHRY and SYGVKD. The CDR3 extends over 11 amino acids. The DNA for the CDR3 is TGTGCCATCAGTGGGACAGGGAATTTGGATTTT. Its translation is CAISGTGNLDF.

Comment on this clone: The sample carries other DNA sequences with the same CDR3. The V gene is TRBV2, the J gene TRBJ1-5; D uncertain. The germline V gene has CDR1 SNHLY and CDR2 FYNNEI. Trimming stripped 4 bases from V and 2 bases from J, with 3 bases between. The length of the CDR3 is 12 residues. DNA for the CDR3: TGTGCCAGCAGTGGAGGCAATCAGCCCCAGCATTTT. This sequence encodes CASSGGNQPQHF.

V gene TRBV5-1 combines with J gene TRBJ2-1; D not resolved. The V gene's germline CDR1 is SGHRS and CDR2 YFSETQ. CDR3 length: 15 residues. Trimming cost V 7 bases and J 9 bases, with 23 bases left between them. The CDR3 sequence: CASHSPNPPPGEQFF. CDR3 DNA: TGCGCCAGCCATTCCCCCAACCCTCCGCCCGGTGAGCAGTTCTTC.

In this sample, this clone turned up a few times. The genes are TRBV18 and TRBJ2-5; TRBD2 matches at 15 bases. Per the germline V gene, CDR1 is KGHSH and CDR2 is LQKENI. The CDR3 length is 16 residues. The junction had 0 bases not matched to a gene; V was cut back by 3 bases and J by 1 base. The CDR3 spells CASSPGLAGGQETQYF. The CDR3 DNA is TGTGCCAGCTCACCGGGACTAGCGGGAGGCCAAGAGACCCAGTACTTC.

This chain joins TRBV29-1 and TRBJ2-1, with 9 bases fitting TRBD2. This CDR3 contains 16 residues. V lost 2 bases to trimming and J lost 3 bases; unmatched junction nucleotides: 8. Germline lookup yields CDR1 SQVTM and CDR2 ANQGSEA. The CDR3 sequence: CSVEFGSGGNYNEQFF. CDR3 nucleotide sequence: TGCAGCGTTGAATTCGGTAGCGGGGGAAACTACAATGAGCAGTTCTTC.

The chain is built from TRBV21-1 and TRBJ2-2; no DNA check was done on the table's D call, TRBD2. TRBV21-1 is assigned pseudogene status. The CDR3 totals 15 residues. CDR3 in amino acids: CASSKERSNTGELFF. CDR3 sequence (DNA): TGTGCCAGCAGCAAAGAGCGGTCGAACACCGGGGAGCTGTTTTTT.

V is TRBV27 and J is TRBJ2-2; 13 positions agree with TRBD2. The CDR3 loop spans 18 amino acids. V shed 6 bases and J 8 bases; nucleotides not matched to a gene: 15. CDR1 MNHEY and CDR2 SMNVEV come from the germline V gene (reference sequence). CDR3 in DNA: TGTGCCAGCAGCTTTGCGGGGACTAGCGGGGTTCTAGGTGGGGAGCTGTTTTTT. Translating gives CASSFAGTSGVLGGELFF.

CDR3: CASSLGPGGHNNSPLHF. Here the CDR3 DNA reads TGCGCCAGCAGCCTGGGGCCAGGGGGGCACAATAATTCACCCCTCCACTTT. V gene TRBV5-1 combines with J gene TRBJ1-6, with 7 bases identical to TRBD1. CDR1 SGHRS and CDR2 YFSETQ come from the germline V gene. Germline trimming cut 4 bases from V and 5 bases from J; bases unmatched to any gene: 12. This CDR3 has 17 amino acids.

This chain joins TRBV9 and TRBJ2-1; 11 bases are a match to TRBD2. The CDR3 loop spans 18 amino acids. Germline V gene data show CDR1 as SGDLS and CDR2 as YYNGEE. The V segment lost 0 bases and the J segment 7 bases; nucleotides outside the gene matches: 12. CDR3 bases: TGTGCCAGCAGCGTAGCGTATTCCGGGACTAGCGGCGAAAATGAGCAGTTCTTC. Its protein is CASSVAYSGTSGENEQFF.

For the CDR3, the DNA is TGTGCCAGCAGTCCCGGACTTCCAGCTCAGTTCTTC. Its translation is CASSPGLPAQFF. The J gene is TRBJ2-1, the V gene TRBV27; possibly TRBD2 for D (5 bases). Deletions cut 5 bases from V and 13 bases from J, with 15 bases between. The CDR3 spans 12 residues. CDR1 is MNHEY and CDR2 is SMNVEV in the germline V gene (reference sequence).

The sample holds a few counts of this clone. V gene TRBV2 combines with J gene TRBJ1-6; maybe TRBD1 (5 bases). The length of the CDR3 is 16 residues. Germline assignment: CDR1 SNHLY and CDR2 FYNNEI. V gave up 5 bases and J gave up 5 bases, with 16 bases separating them. In DNA, the CDR3 is TGTGCCAGCAGTTTTAGACGGGGGTTTAATAATTCACCCCTCCACTTT. This encodes CASSFRRGFNNSPLHF.

CDR3 amino acids: CASSLWDRIDQGSGNTIYF. In DNA, the CDR3 is TGCGCCAGCAGCCTTTGGGACAGGATCGATCAGGGCTCTGGAAACACCATATATTTT. The rearrangement links TRBV5-1 to TRBJ1-3; 8 nucleotides match TRBD1. The CDR3 runs 19 residues. CDR1 is SGHRS and CDR2 is YFSETQ in the germline V gene. With V trimmed by 4 bases and J by 0 bases, 15 bases remained unmatched.

This clone was picked up a small number of times. The chain links TRBV27 to TRBJ1-1; D gene ambiguous. CDR3 length: 15 residues. Germline assignment: CDR1 MNHEY and CDR2 SMNVEV (reference sequence). The V gene lost 5 bases and the J gene lost 6 bases, with 19 bases spanning the gap. The DNA of the CDR3 is TGTGCCAGCAGTCCCCGCACCTACGCGGCCGCTGAAGCTTTCTTT. As protein: CASSPRTYAAAEAFF.

This chain uses TRBV6-1 with TRBJ1-1; D gene ambiguous. The CDR3 totals 11 residues. Germline assignment: CDR1 MNHNS and CDR2 SASEGT. V was clipped by 7 bases and J by 7 bases, with 10 bases between them. The CDR3 spells CASTKLDEAFF. Here the CDR3 DNA reads TGTGCCAGCACCAAGTTAGATGAAGCTTTCTTT.

This sequence joins TRBV5-4 and TRBJ2-6, with D hard to call. The germline V and J ends were trimmed by 3 bases and 0 bases, with 10 bases remaining between them. The CDR3 length is 16 residues. The germline V gene encodes CDR1 SGHNT and CDR2 YYREEE (reference sequence). In DNA form, the CDR3 reads TGTGCCAGCAGCTCAAAACAAGTCTCTGGGGCCAACGTCCTGACTTTC. It encodes CASSSKQVSGANVLTF.

The chain employs TRBV7-2 and TRBJ2-7, with 7 positions matching TRBD1. Germline V CDR1 and CDR2: SGHTA, FQGNSA. The CDR3 contains 14 residues. V lost 0 bases, J lost 3 bases, and 2 bases stayed unmatched. DNA for the CDR3: TGTGCCAGCAGCTTAGCGGGGACAGTCTACGAGCAGTACTTC. Protein product: CASSLAGTVYEQYF.

CDR3 residues: CASFTGGGYYGYTF. In DNA, the CDR3 is TGTGCCAGCTTCACCGGGGGGGGGTACTATGGCTACACCTTC. The chain joins TRBV6-5 to TRBJ1-2; D may be TRBD1 (5 bases). Between the trimmed V and J ends, which lost 8 bases and 3 bases, there was a span of 16 bases. Per germline, CDR1 MNHEY and CDR2 SVGAGI. The CDR3 runs to 14 residues.

This clone was picked up one time. V usage is TRBV28 and J usage is TRBJ2-3; 8 nucleotides align to TRBD2. Germline trimming cut 6 bases from V and 6 bases from J; bases unmatched to any gene: 17. There are 17 residues in the CDR3. CDR1 and CDR2 (germline): MDHEN, SYDVKM. CDR3 nucleotides: TGTGCCAGCAGCCGGGGGGGATTTCGGGACCCATCGGATACGCAGTATTTT. This codes for CASSRGGFRDPSDTQYF.

The chain couples TRBV7-8 to TRBJ2-1, with 11 bases identical to TRBD2. The trim removed 4 bases at V and 6 bases at J, leaving 23 bases unmatched. Germline loops: CDR1 SGHVS, CDR2 FQNEAQ. This CDR3 comprises 21 residues. CDR3: CASSSFSGLTILAGERNEQFF. CDR3 nucleotides: TGTGCCAGCAGCTCCTTCTCGGGTCTGACTATACTAGCGGGAGAACGCAATGAGCAGTTCTTC.

This clone was detected a few times. The CDR3 coding sequence is TGCGCCAGCAGCTTGGCGGGGATCGGAGATAATGGCTACACCTTC. Its translation: CASSLAGIGDNGYTF. The rearrangement joins TRBV5-1 to TRBJ1-2; D remains ambiguous. Trimming shortened V by 0 bases and J by 6 bases, and 15 bases separated the two germline ends. CDR3 size: 15 residues. The germline CDR1 and CDR2 sequences are SGHRS and YFSETQ.

This chain uses TRBV5-1 with TRBJ1-1; D perhaps matches TRBD1 (5 bases). Trimming cost V 1 base and J 0 bases, with 13 bases left between them. The CDR3 loop spans 16 amino acids. Per the germline V gene, CDR1 is SGHRS and CDR2 is YFSETQ. The CDR3 DNA follows: TGCGCCAGCAGCTTGTCGACAGATTCATTGAACACTGAAGCTTTCTTT. It yields the protein CASSLSTDSLNTEAFF. The whole variable domain, remainder taken from reference TRBV5-1 and TRBJ1-1, is KAGVTQTPRYLIKTRGQQVTLSCSPISGHRSVSWYQQTPGQGLQFLFEYFSETQRNKGNFPGRFSGRQFSNSRSEMNVSTLELGDSALYLCASSLSTDSLNTEAFFGQGTRLTVV.

This sequence joins TRBV19 and TRBJ2-1, with 10 nucleotides matching TRBD2. The CDR3 has 15 amino acids. The V and J ends lost 3 bases and 5 bases, in that order; junction bases with no gene match: 4. CDR1 LNHDA and CDR2 SQIVND come from the germline V gene (reference sequence). CDR3 sequence: CASSIRTSGHNEQFF. The DNA for the CDR3 is TGTGCCAGTAGTATCCGGACTAGCGGACACAATGAGCAGTTCTTC.

The chain employs TRBV25-1 and TRBJ2-5, with D tentatively TRBD1 (6 bases). The V end was cut by 7 bases, the J end by 5 bases, with 14 bases between. Germline V gene data show CDR1 as MGHDK and CDR2 as SYGVNS. The CDR3 has 13 residues. As DNA, the CDR3 is TGTGCCAGCAATGTACAGGGCGAGGAGACCCAGTACTTC. Translated: CASNVQGEETQYF.

The chain links TRBV6-6 to TRBJ1-2; D gene ambiguous. Trimming cost V 8 bases and J 0 bases, with 4 bases left between them. The CDR3 spans 11 residues. The germline V gene has CDR1 MNHNY and CDR2 SVGAGI (reference sequence). The CDR3 here is CASGANYGYTF. The CDR3 DNA sequence: TGTGCCAGCGGAGCTAACTATGGCTACACCTTC.

The rearrangement uses TRBV6-5 and TRBJ2-7, with TRBD1 identical over 9 bases. The CDR3 has 13 residues. With 6 bases clipped from V and 7 bases from J, the junction kept 7 bases outside the gene matches. Germline-derived CDR1 and CDR2 are MNHEY and SVGAGI. CDR3 nucleotides: TGTGCCAGCAGAGGGACAGGGTCGGAAGAGCAGTACTTC. It translates to CASRGTGSEEQYF.

The CDR3: CASSPKGQDYGYTF. The CDR3 DNA is TGTGCCAGCTCACCAAAGGGACAGGACTATGGCTACACCTTC. This chain connects TRBV18 to TRBJ1-2; 8 nucleotides align to TRBD1. The V gene end was trimmed by 2 bases and the J gene end by 3 bases; junction bases not matched to a gene: 2. The germline gives CDR1 KGHSH, CDR2 LQKENI. The CDR3 length is 14 residues.